This T cell receptor (beta chain) was profiled in a study of blood T cell repertoires in COVID-19. Study at large: Some COVID-19 samples were acute and others convalescent; all came from the United States, Italy and Spain. T cells, B-cell-depleted T cells, or PBMCs supplied cDNA or gDNA.

As processed by the authors: By means of reference gene primer amplification, nucleated cell counts were estimated. Using immunoSEQ multiplex PCR, the repertoire was profiled, and TCRdb retains in-frame clones only, with some absent. That table gives V, J and clone size, and the DNA gave D and trimming. The profile shows some 130,000 clones, 80% of them singletons. The CDR3 sequence is 15 residues long. Germline CDR1 and CDR2: MNHEY and SMNVEV (reference sequence). Trimming took 5 bases from V and 8 from J; bases not matched to a gene: 12. V is TRBV27 and J is TRBJ2-1, with 7 bases lining up with TRBD1. The receptor's source is a man between 65 and 79 years old with acute or convalescent COVID-19. The sample was peripheral blood. In DNA, the CDR3 is TGTGCCAGCAGTCCCCGGTCAAACAGGGGTGATGAGCAGTTCTTC. This codes for CASSPRSNRGDEQFF.